These T cell receptor beta chains were read from a single sample in a study of blood T cell repertoires in COVID-19. Using immunoSEQ multiplex PCR, the repertoire was profiled, and TCRdb retains in-frame clones only, with some absent. The sample carries about 300,000 clones, about 89% recorded once. Sequenced material: PBMCs or T cells enriched from blood (not recorded which). Source of these receptors: a woman under 30 who had recovered from COVID-19. Each CDR3 is given without its conserved first and last residue. D genes are given only for firm matches. Clone size appears in some rows only: once, few, many, or a class for an expanded clone.

TRBV27	TRBJ2-3	-	once	14	ASSLFRLGGTDTQY
TRBV19	TRBJ2-5	TRBD1	-	11	ASARDREETQY
TRBV4-3	TRBJ1-6	-	-	13	ASSQDDEFNSPLH
TRBV6-5	TRBJ2-4	TRBD1	-	13	ASSLHGTGADIQY
TRBV4-1	TRBJ1-3	-	-	14	ASSQEAAGSGNTIY
TRBV11-3	TRBJ1-6	TRBD1	-	13	ASSLQGGRESPLH
TRBV6-5	TRBJ2-5	TRBD1	-	12	ASTDRGHGETQY
TRBV7-6	TRBJ2-1	TRBD2	-	14	ASSRAVASGKNEQF
TRBV10-1	TRBJ2-1	-	few	13	ASSESPASRSEQF
TRBV28	TRBJ2-7	-	once	12	ASSLVSGTYEQY
TRBV11-2	TRBJ1-2	TRBD1	-	16	ASSLSDRGRYLPYGYT
TRBV27	TRBJ2-7	TRBD1	-	11	ASSFGGTGEQY
TRBV5-1	TRBJ2-7	-	-	12	ASSFRQGGYEQY
TRBV6-1	TRBJ2-4	TRBD1	-	12	ASSDKGQWPIQY
TRBV6-2/TRBV6-3	TRBJ2-5	-	-	12	ASSSTRIQETQY
TRBV2	TRBJ1-2	TRBD1	-	11	ASSGTGVNGYT
TRBV19	TRBJ1-5	-	-	10	ASSVLDGAQH
TRBV6-4	TRBJ1-2	-	-	12	ASSDEEEIYGYT
TRBV11-3	TRBJ2-5	TRBD2	-	13	ASSLEGLAGETQY
TRBV9	TRBJ2-2	TRBD2	-	14	ASSPRDYPYTGELF
TRBV4-1	TRBJ2-2	-	-	15	ASSQVTAGVNTGELF
TRBV19	TRBJ2-1	TRBD2	-	13	ASSLLAGAYNEQF
TRBV6-5	TRBJ1-1	-	-	11	ASRIQEDTEAF
TRBV28	TRBJ2-4	TRBD1	-	10	ATRQGENIQY
TRBV6-6	TRBJ2-1	-	once	11	ASSPLAYNEQF
TRBV20-1	TRBJ2-3	TRBD2	-	16	SASRASSGVVGTDTQY
TRBV7-2	TRBJ1-5	TRBD1	-	13	ASSLRTGNSQPQH
TRBV7-3	TRBJ2-1	TRBD2	-	13	ASSSREGSDNEQF
TRBV25-1	TRBJ1-1	-	-	12	ASSESSESAQAF
TRBV25-1	TRBJ2-3	TRBD2	-	16	ASSELTSGGPDTDTQY
TRBV29-1	TRBJ2-5	-	-	12	SVEVAQSGETQY